The rows below give T cell receptor beta chains drawn from one sample of a study of cytotoxic CD8 clonotypes in ibrutinib-treated CLL. Profiling relied on immunoSEQ multiplex PCR, and the TCRdb table lists in-frame clones only, not all of them. The data contain tens of thousands of clones, roughly 59% of them seen just once; the ten biggest clones take up 14% to 15%. Sample: PBMCs, taken after 12 months of ibrutinib treatment. The receptor set was obtained from a human donor with chronic lymphocytic leukemia. The CDR3 runs from the conserved cysteine through the conserved F or W. The order of the fields is clone size, V gene, J gene, D gene, CDR3 protein, CDR3 DNA. The D gene is left open where the match is weak. Expanded clones get a size class; other rows say once, few or many, or leave the size out.

once	TRBV12-5	TRBJ2-1	TRBD1	CASVGGQGYNEQFF	TGTGCTAGTGTAGGGGGACAGGGATACAATGAGCAGTTCTTC
-	TRBV7-8	TRBJ2-3	TRBD2	CASSSKSGGALIEPDTQYF	TGTGCCAGCAGCTCAAAGAGCGGGGGGGCGTTGATTGAACCAGATACGCAGTATTTT
many	TRBV6-5	TRBJ2-7	TRBD2	CASSPLARDYSEQYF	TGTGCCAGCAGCCCCCTCGCCAGGGACTATTCCGAGCAGTACTTC
-	TRBV2	TRBJ2-7	-	CASSGPRYYEQYF	TGTGCCAGCAGTGGACCTCGGTACTACGAGCAGTACTTC
-	TRBV18	TRBJ1-5	-	CASSPVSNQPQHF	TGTGCCAGCTCACCAGTTTCCAATCAGCCCCAGCATTTT
few	TRBV5-1	TRBJ1-4	-	CASSLEANEKLFF	TGCGCCAGCAGCTTGGAGGCTAATGAAAAACTGTTTTTT
-	TRBV6-6	TRBJ2-7	-	CASSYSGVGEQYF	TGTGCCAGCAGTTACTCAGGGGTCGGCGAGCAGTACTTC
many	TRBV19	TRBJ1-5	-	CASSPALRNQPQHF	TGTGCCAGTAGCCCCGCCTTACGCAATCAGCCCCAGCATTTT
-	TRBV7-8	TRBJ2-7	TRBD2	CASSLARGLGAYEQYF	TGTGCCAGCAGCTTAGCCCGAGGACTAGGGGCCTACGAGCAGTACTTC
few	TRBV27	TRBJ2-3	TRBD2	CASSLGGLVQYF	TGTGCCAGCAGTTTAGGGGGACTAGTTCAGTATTTT
-	TRBV6-6	TRBJ2-5	-	CASSYSADPSQAQYF	TGTGCCAGCAGTTACTCCGCTGACCCCTCCCAGGCCCAGTACTTC
-	TRBV5-4	TRBJ2-7	-	CASSFSPYYEQYF	TGTGCCAGCAGCTTCTCGCCTTACTACGAGCAGTACTTC
-	TRBV6-1	TRBJ1-5	-	CASSEYVGNQPQHF	TGTGCCAGCAGTGAATATGTGGGCAATCAGCCCCAGCATTTT
-	TRBV6-6	TRBJ2-1	-	CASTSRAGSLNEQFF	TGTGCCAGCACCTCAAGGGCGGGAAGTCTTAATGAGCAGTTCTTC
-	TRBV29-1	TRBJ2-7	TRBD1	CSVGQGFYEQYF	TGCAGCGTTGGACAGGGGTTCTACGAGCAGTACTTC
few	TRBV7-9	TRBJ2-3	-	CASSLLGGSTDTQYF	TGTGCCAGCAGCTTATTGGGCGGCTCCACAGATACGCAGTATTTT
-	TRBV6-6	TRBJ2-3	TRBD1	CASSYIGTGLADTQYF	TGTGCCAGCAGCTATATCGGGACAGGGCTCGCAGATACGCAGTATTTT